This entry lists 28 T cell receptor beta chains sequenced from one sample in a study of shared clonotypes between healthy human individuals. TCRdb's table, derived via immunoSEQ multiplex PCR, lists solely in-frame clones and lacks some. The sample contains nearly 2 million clones, about 95% of which appear only once. The naive CD8 fraction comprised CD45RO-negative cells positively selected for CCR7 and excluded terminally differentiated effector memory CD45RA+ cells. Sequencing input: naive CD8+ T cells sorted from blood. Receptors originate from a man in his late teens or twenties in good health.

This clone appeared a single time. This CDR3 is also generated by other DNA sequences in the sample. The chain joins TRBV27 to TRBJ2-7, with 8 bases that match TRBD1. Germline V gives CDR1 MNHEY, CDR2 SMNVEV (reference sequence). The CDR3 length is 14 residues. The trim removed 3 bases at V and 1 base at J, leaving 2 bases unmatched. The CDR3: CASSFGTGSYEQYF. The CDR3 region has the DNA TGTGCCAGCAGTTTTGGGACAGGATCCTACGAGCAGTACTTC.

A remark on this clone: Other DNA sequences in this sample translate to the same CDR3. The rearrangement joins TRBV5-1 to TRBJ2-7, with 8 bases lining up with TRBD1. The CDR3 is 14 amino acids. V shed 5 bases and J 2 bases; nucleotides not matched to a gene: 6. The germline V gene encodes CDR1 SGHRS and CDR2 YFSETQ. The CDR3 DNA is TGCGCCAGCAGTCTCGAGACAGGGGCCTACGAGCAGTACTTC. This codes for CASSLETGAYEQYF.

The gene calls are TRBV7-6 and TRBJ2-7; 8 bases line up with TRBD1. V shed 1 base and J 7 bases; nucleotides not matched to a gene: 6. Per germline, CDR1 SGHVS and CDR2 FNYEAQ. This CDR3 contains 14 residues. In DNA form, the CDR3 reads TGTGCCAGCAGCTTAGGGACAGGGCTTGGGGAGCAGTACTTC. It is translated as CASSLGTGLGEQYF.

A word on this clone: This sample includes further DNA sequences coding for the same CDR3. This chain joins TRBV5-1 and TRBJ1-1, with a possible D match to TRBD1 (5 bases). The CDR3 loop spans 14 amino acids. With 0 bases removed from V and 2 bases from J, the gap between germline ends came to 8 bases. The germline V gene encodes CDR1 SGHRS and CDR2 YFSETQ. The DNA for the CDR3 is TGCGCCAGCAGCTTGGACGGGGGAAACACTGAAGCTTTCTTT. Its protein product is CASSLDGGNTEAFF.

This clone was found a few times. This chain joins TRBV10-1 and TRBJ1-1; TRBD1 is a possible D gene (5 bases). Germline CDR1 WNHNN, CDR2 SYGVQD (reference sequence). The length of the CDR3 is 14 residues. V lost 2 bases and J lost 4, with 11 bases in between. The CDR3 loop is CASSEDLGATEAFF. CDR3 nucleotide sequence: TGCGCCAGCAGTGAGGATCTAGGGGCCACTGAAGCTTTCTTT.

This chain uses TRBV15 with TRBJ1-2; 12 positions match TRBD1. The CDR3 has 15 amino acids. Germline V CDR1 and CDR2: LNHNV, YYDKDF (reference sequence). V was pared by 3 bases and J by 14 bases, with 13 bases of the junction left unmatched. In nucleotides, the CDR3 is TGTGCCACCAGCAGTAATCCGGGGGACAGGGGGCTGTATACCTTC. This codes for CATSSNPGDRGLYTF.

V gene TRBV6-1 combines with J gene TRBJ2-7; no reliable D call. V was pared by 3 bases and J by 3 bases, with 12 bases between. Germline CDR1 and CDR2: MNHNS and SASEGT. CDR3 length: 14 amino acids. CDR3 amino acids: CASSDFNSHYEQYF. Written as DNA, the CDR3 is TGTGCCAGCAGTGATTTTAACAGCCACTACGAGCAGTACTTC.

In its sample, this clone was seen once. J is TRBJ2-3 and V is TRBV11-2; 7 nucleotides match TRBD1. The V and J ends lost 4 bases and 2 bases, in that order; junction bases with no gene match: 9. Germline CDR1 reads SGHAT; CDR2 reads FQNNGV. This CDR3 has 16 residues. In DNA form, the CDR3 reads TGTGCCAGCAGCTCCTCCGGTAGGGGGCTCACAGATACGCAGTATTTT. It codes for CASSSSGRGLTDTQYF.

This sequence joins TRBV29-1 and TRBJ2-1; D unresolved. The V and J ends lost 6 bases and 1 base respectively, with 4 bases between them. CDR1 is SQVTM and CDR2 is ANQGSEA in the germline V gene. CDR3 length: 11 residues. The CDR3 sequence is CSVESYNEQFF. CDR3 coding DNA: TGCAGCGTGGAATCCTACAATGAGCAGTTCTTC.

A note on this clone: Other DNA sequences within the sample encode an identical CDR3. V gene TRBV4-3 combines with J gene TRBJ2-1; 7 bases align to TRBD2. Trimming at V came to 0 bases and at J to 4 bases, leaving 9 bases not matched to a gene. This CDR3 region has 17 residues. Germline V CDR1 and CDR2: LGHNA, YSLEER. CDR3 nucleotide sequence: TGCGCCAGCAGCCAAGATCGTGGCGGGAGTAGTTACAATGAGCAGTTCTTC. This sequence encodes CASSQDRGGSSYNEQFF.

This chain uses TRBV5-6 with TRBJ2-7; 9 bases fit TRBD1. Germline trimming cut 4 bases from V and 6 bases from J; bases unmatched to any gene: 8. The germline V gene has CDR1 SGHDT and CDR2 YYEEEE. The CDR3 runs 14 residues. Here the CDR3 reads CASSIQQGAPEQYF. CDR3 coding DNA: TGTGCCAGCAGCATACAACAGGGGGCGCCCGAGCAGTACTTC.

As for this clone: The identical CDR3 is also encoded by other nucleotide sequences in the sample. This chain links TRBV6-5 with TRBJ1-1; D remains unclear. Trimming removed 2 bases at V and 3 bases at J, with 7 bases between. Germline lookup yields CDR1 MNHEY and CDR2 SVGAGI. The length of the CDR3 is 13 residues. CDR3 bases: TGTGCCAGCAGTTACAACGGAGACACTGAAGCTTTCTTT. Protein: CASSYNGDTEAFF.

This clone is a singleton in its sample. The chain recombines TRBV25-1 with TRBJ2-1; 7 nucleotides agree with TRBD2. Germline V lookup: CDR1 MGHDK, CDR2 SYGVNS. With V trimmed by 4 bases and J by 4 bases, 7 bases remained unmatched. CDR3 length equals 15 residues. The CDR3 protein is CASSVSSGVYNEQFF. The CDR3 coding sequence is TGTGCCAGCAGTGTATCAAGCGGGGTGTACAATGAGCAGTTCTTC.

The chain links TRBV19 to TRBJ2-1; 10 nucleotides align to TRBD2. With 3 bases clipped from V and 5 bases from J, the junction kept 25 bases outside the gene matches. Germline CDR1 LNHDA, CDR2 SQIVND (reference sequence). CDR3 length equals 22 residues. The CDR3 region is CASSILPNLFPAGGPGDNEQFF. The CDR3 DNA sequence: TGTGCCAGTAGTATTCTGCCCAACCTGTTTCCAGCGGGAGGGCCTGGCGACAATGAGCAGTTCTTC.

CDR3 coding DNA: TGTGCCAGCATTGGCCCACGCACAGATACGCAGTATTTT. Protein: CASIGPRTDTQYF. The chain recombines TRBV2 with TRBJ2-3; D is ambiguous. The CDR3 has 13 residues. Germline V gene data show CDR1 as SNHLY and CDR2 as FYNNEI. With 7 bases removed from V and 1 base from J, the gap between germline ends came to 9 bases.

The chain is built from TRBV7-9 and TRBJ2-1, with 12 nucleotides matching TRBD1. The CDR3 is 13 amino acids. Germline V gene lookup returns CDR1 SEHNR and CDR2 FQNEAQ (reference sequence). With V trimmed by 5 bases and J by 14 bases, 7 bases remained unmatched. This chain's CDR3 is CASSAGTGGYEFF. CDR3 DNA: TGTGCCAGCAGCGCCGGGACAGGGGGCTATGAGTTCTTC. The full variable domain, rest sourced from reference TRBV7-9 and TRBJ2-1, is DTGVSQNPRHKITKRGQNVTFRCDPISEHNRLYWYRQTLGQGPEFLTYFQNEAQLEKSRLLSDRFSAERPKGSFSTLEIQRTEQGDSAMYLCASSAGTGGYEFFGPGTRLTVL.

The chain uses TRBV14 and TRBJ2-7; TRBD2 matches 9 bases. The germline V gene has CDR1 SGHDN and CDR2 FVKESK. After removal of 0 bases from V and 5 bases from J, the junction contained 8 bases not matched to a gene. The CDR3 sequence is 16 residues long. The CDR3 protein is CASSQDAREGGNEQYF. Written as DNA, the CDR3 is TGTGCCAGCAGCCAAGACGCGCGGGAGGGCGGGAACGAGCAGTACTTC. Full variable domain (remainder filled in from reference TRBV14 and TRBJ2-7): EAGVTQFPSHSVIEKGQTVTLRCDPISGHDNLYWYRRVMGKEIKFLLHFVKESKQDESGMPNNRFLAERTGGTYSTLKVQPAELEDSGVYFCASSQDAREGGNEQYFGPGTRLTVT.

The chain employs TRBV27 and TRBJ2-3, with 11 nucleotides matching TRBD2. There are 16 residues in the CDR3. Germline V gene sequence: CDR1 MNHEY, CDR2 SMNVEV (reference sequence). Trimming removed 6 bases from V and 0 bases from J; junction bases left unmatched: 5. This CDR3 is CASSPRTSGSTDTQYF. For the CDR3, the DNA is TGTGCCAGCAGCCCCCGGACTAGCGGGAGCACAGATACGCAGTATTTT.

This chain connects TRBV11-2 to TRBJ1-2; D unclear. Trimming pared 1 base from V and 2 bases from J, leaving 11 bases between. The V gene's germline CDR1 is SGHAT and CDR2 FQNNGV. This CDR3 is 15 amino acids long. CDR3 bases: TGTGCCAGCAGCTTAGTACAGACAACCAACTATGGCTACACCTTC. Its translation is CASSLVQTTNYGYTF.

The genes are TRBV9 and TRBJ2-3, with TRBD2 matching 7 bases. The CDR3 extends over 15 amino acids. Germline trimming cut 4 bases from V and 2 bases from J; bases unmatched to any gene: 7. CDR1 and CDR2 from the germline V gene are SGDLS and YYNGEE. CDR3 sequence (DNA): TGTGCCAGCAGCACACCAGCGGGATACACAGATACGCAGTATTTT. It encodes CASSTPAGYTDTQYF.

The chain uses TRBV7-3 and TRBJ2-3; 7 bases agree with TRBD2. J gave up 2 bases and V 3 bases, and 5 bases lay outside the gene matches. The CDR3 is 15 residues long. Germline V gene data show CDR1 as SGHTA and CDR2 as FQGTGA. The CDR3 DNA reads TGTGCCAGCAGCTTGACGGGACTACTCACAGATACGCAGTATTTT. Protein product: CASSLTGLLTDTQYF.

The chain employs TRBV18 and TRBJ1-1; D ambiguous. The ends were cut back, 3 bases at V and 6 bases at J, with 11 bases in the middle. The CDR3 has 13 residues. Looked up from germline, CDR1 is KGHSH and CDR2 is LQKENI. As DNA, the CDR3 is TGTGCCAGCTCACCCCAACCTGGGGCTGAAGCTTTCTTT. It specifies CASSPQPGAEAFF.

V gene TRBV12-5 combines with J gene TRBJ2-5, with D possibly matching TRBD1 (6 bases). V was pared by 7 bases and J by 2 bases, with 14 bases between. CDR3 length: 14 residues. The germline V gene has CDR1 LGHNT and CDR2 FRNRAP. In nucleotides, the CDR3 is TGTGCTAGTGCCCCTTTGGACAGTCAAGAGACCCAGTACTTC. Translated: CASAPLDSQETQYF. Using reference TRBV12-5 and TRBJ2-5 for the parts outside the CDR3, the full variable domain is DARVTQTPRHKVTEMGQEVTMRCQPILGHNTVFWYRQTMMQGLELLAYFRNRAPLDDSGMPKDRFSAEMPDATLATLKIQPSEPRDSAVYFCASAPLDSQETQYFGPGTRLLVL.

The chain links TRBV28 to TRBJ1-6, with D hard to call. V gave up 2 bases and J gave up 9 bases, with 11 bases separating them. This CDR3 contains 14 residues. Germline V gene sequence: CDR1 MDHEN, CDR2 SYDVKM. CDR3 nucleotide sequence: TGTGCCAGCAGTTTAAACCCCGGGAGTTCACCCCTCCACTTT. Translating gives CASSLNPGSSPLHF.

V usage is TRBV9 and J usage is TRBJ2-7; D unresolved. The CDR3 totals 13 residues. Germline V lookup: CDR1 SGDLS, CDR2 YYNGEE. The V and J ends lost 0 bases and 5 bases respectively, with 9 bases between them. The CDR3 is CASSVDDLHEQYF. The CDR3 DNA sequence: TGTGCCAGCAGCGTAGACGACCTGCACGAGCAGTACTTC.

Turning to this clone: Other DNA sequences in the same sample also yield this CDR3. The chain employs TRBV9 and TRBJ1-1; maybe TRBD1 (5 bases). The V gene lost 3 bases and the J gene lost 4 bases, with 10 bases spanning the gap. In germline, CDR1 is SGDLS, CDR2 YYNGEE. The CDR3 spans 13 residues. The CDR3 protein is CASSAGGGTEAFF. The CDR3 region has the DNA TGTGCCAGCAGCGCCGGCGGGGGCACTGAAGCTTTCTTT.

Regarding this clone: The germline gene is not matched at one end of the junction; a read error may be the cause. Other DNA sequences within the sample encode an identical CDR3. The chain carries TRBV7-9 and TRBJ2-5; D is possibly TRBD1 or TRBD2 (5 bases each). Looked up from germline, CDR1 is SEHNR and CDR2 is FQNEAQ (reference sequence). This CDR3 is built from 12 residues. The CDR3 region has the DNA TGCGCCAGCAGCCGGGGCTTAGAGACCCAGTACTTC. Translated, it gives CASSRGLETQYF.

This clone has a single count. J is TRBJ2-2 and V is TRBV13, with 7 bases identical to TRBD1. The CDR3 runs 17 residues. V was pared by 1 base and J by 3 bases, with 8 bases of the junction left unmatched. CDR1 is PRHDT and CDR2 is FYEKMQ in the germline V gene (reference sequence). The DNA of the CDR3 is TGTGCCAGCAGCTTAGAATGGGGACAGACTTACACCGGGGAGCTGTTTTTT. This translates into CASSLEWGQTYTGELFF.